The sequence of this T cell receptor beta chain was determined in a study of T-cell memory formation after mild COVID-19. 5'RACE primed from the constant segment yielded TCR alpha and TCR beta cDNA libraries bearing sample barcodes and UMIs. MiXCR, run by TCRdb on the 5' RACE reads, gives a single entry per CDR3 protein. The repertoire has 200,000 or so distinct CDR3 sequences, about 18% of them found once; the top ten carry roughly 2.3%. Whole-study findings and limits: Most CD4+ clones that shrank were in CM and EM, while CD8+ ones turned up in EMRA. Pre-infection memory harbored some responding clones, suggesting cross-reactive memory joined.

In regard to this clonotype: Its antigen is unknown.

This CDR3 comprises 14 residues. The V and J ends lost 0 bases and 3 bases respectively, with 10 bases between them. Germline V CDR1 and CDR2: SGHRS, YFSETQ. The source of this sequence is an adult woman who had mild COVID-19 (a few samples of this study predate the infection). Cell type and time point are not known. The rearrangement joins TRBV5-1 to TRBJ2-7; D ambiguous. The sample consisted of PBMCs or a T cell subset sorted from them (not recorded which). In DNA form, the CDR3 reads TGCGCCAGCAGCTTGGTCGGCAGAGACTACGAGCAGTACTTC. This translates into CASSLVGRDYEQYF.